The source of this T cell receptor (beta chain) is a study of T cells in Graves' hyperthyroidism and ophthalmopathy. Study-wide points: The model anticipated ophthalmopathy a median about six months pre-onset. Peripheral blood also featured most of the thyroid clonotypes expanded above 0.001.

Patients aged 18 to 65 had newly diagnosed hyperthyroidism that had lasted under 2 months. The germline gives CDR1 SGHVS, CDR2 FQNEAQ. Trimming removed 5 bases at V and 8 bases at J, with 19 bases between. This CDR3 is built from 15 residues. This clonotype was detected many times. Its antigen remains unidentified. RNA transcripts gave rise to amplified TCR beta CDR3 regions. RT-PCR in the first round (using the HTBI primer set) targeted the TCR CDR3. TCRdb redid the calling of the multiplex PCR reads with MiXCR, one entry per CDR3 protein. The data show more than 95,000 distinct CDR3 sequences, 47% seen once.

Sequencing was performed on blood. This chain connects TRBV7-8 to TRBJ2-1; tentatively, D is TRBD2 (6 bases). The sequence was collected from a man aged 35 to 55 with Graves' hyperthyroidism. The CDR3 DNA reads as TGTGCCAGCAGCCGCCGGGGACTGGCGAGCGATGAGCAGTTCTTC. As protein: CASSRRGLASDEQFF.